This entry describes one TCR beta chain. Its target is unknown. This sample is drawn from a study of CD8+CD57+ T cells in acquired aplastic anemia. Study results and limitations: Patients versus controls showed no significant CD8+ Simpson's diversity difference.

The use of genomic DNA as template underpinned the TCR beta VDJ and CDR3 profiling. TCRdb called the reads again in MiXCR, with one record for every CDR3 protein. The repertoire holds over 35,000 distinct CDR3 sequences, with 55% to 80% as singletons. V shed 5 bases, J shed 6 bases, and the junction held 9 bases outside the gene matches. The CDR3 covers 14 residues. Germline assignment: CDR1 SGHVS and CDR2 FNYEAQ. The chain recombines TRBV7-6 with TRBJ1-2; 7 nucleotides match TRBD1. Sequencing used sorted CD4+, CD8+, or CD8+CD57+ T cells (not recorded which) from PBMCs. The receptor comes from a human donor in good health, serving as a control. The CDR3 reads CASSPSPQGDGYTF. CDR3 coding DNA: TGTGCCAGCAGCCCCAGTCCCCAGGGGGATGGCTACACCTTC.